Listed below are T cell receptor beta chains from one sample, sequenced in a study of OX40 agonist ivuxolimab in advanced cancers. Using immunoSEQ multiplex PCR, the repertoire was profiled, and TCRdb retains in-frame clones only, with some absent. Here the sample spans some 81,000 clones, about four fifths being singletons. The material was CD4+ or CD8+ T cells sorted from blood, obtained in a trial of the OX40 agonist ivuxolimab. These receptors all stem from an adult with an advanced solid tumor such as melanoma, head and neck, liver or kidney cancer. Both conserved end residues are part of each CDR3. Each record gives: J gene, V gene, clone size, D gene, CDR3 DNA, CDR3 protein. A D gene is named only where the DNA matches it firmly. Size is omitted from some rows. Given values are once, few, many or a class for expanded clones.

TRBJ2-7 | TRBV5-6 | once | TRBD1 | TGTGCCAGCAGCTGGTTTAGGGGGACAGCCTACTACGAGCAGTACTTC | CASSWFRGTAYYEQYF
TRBJ1-1 | TRBV30 | - | - | TGTGCCTGGGCGGTGAACACTGAAGCTTTCTTT | CAWAVNTEAFF
TRBJ1-2 | TRBV16 | - | - | TGTGCCAGCAGCCCTCCGTTGACAGGAGGAGGTGGCTACACCTTC | CASSPPLTGGGGYTF
TRBJ2-7 | TRBV19 | - | - | TGTGCCAGTAGTGAGTTCCAGGACTACGAGCAGTACTTC | CASSEFQDYEQYF
TRBJ2-2 | TRBV5-6 | - | - | TGTGCCAGCAGCCCGAGGACAGACACCGGGGAGCTGTTTTTT | CASSPRTDTGELFF
TRBJ2-2 | TRBV7-9 | - | - | TGTGCCAGCAGCGGAGCAGGGAACACCGGGGAGCTGTTTTTT | CASSGAGNTGELFF
TRBJ2-2 | TRBV30 | - | TRBD2 | TGTGCCTGGAGTTATGGACTAGCGGGGAACACCGGGGAGCTGTTTTTT | CAWSYGLAGNTGELFF
TRBJ2-7 | TRBV7-2 | - | - | TGTGCCAGCAGCTTAGCTCCGGGGCCCTACGAGCAGTACTTC | CASSLAPGPYEQYF
TRBJ1-1 | TRBV18 | once | - | TGTGCCAGCTCACCTGGGTTCGGGAACACTGAAGCTTTCTTT | CASSPGFGNTEAFF
TRBJ1-1 | TRBV28 | - | - | TGTGCCAGCAGCCCCGGAGACAAGTACACTGAAGCTTTCTTT | CASSPGDKYTEAFF
TRBJ1-1 | TRBV11-2 | - | TRBD1 | TGTGCCAGCAGCAGACAGGGGATGAACACTGAAGCTTTCTTT | CASSRQGMNTEAFF
TRBJ2-2 | TRBV5-1 | - | - | TGCGCCAGCAGTCCAAATAGCTTTAACACCGGGGAGCTGTTTTTT | CASSPNSFNTGELFF
TRBJ2-7 | TRBV6-1 | once | TRBD1 | TGTGCCGGGGGACAGGGCCCCTACGAGCAGTACTTC | CAGGQGPYEQYF
TRBJ2-7 | TRBV9 | - | TRBD2 | TGTGCCAGCAGCCCTAGACTAGCGACCTACGAGCAGTACTTC | CASSPRLATYEQYF
TRBJ1-5 | TRBV11-1 | - | TRBD1 | TGTGCCAGCAGTCCAGGGGGCGGCAATCAGCCCCAGCATTTT | CASSPGGGNQPQHF
TRBJ2-5 | TRBV2 | - | TRBD2 | TGTGCCAGCAGCGGTTGGACTAGTAGAGAGACCCAGTACTTC | CASSGWTSRETQYF
TRBJ2-7 | TRBV11-3 | - | - | TGTGCCAGCAGCTCCAATCCGGGACGGTACTCCTACGAGCAGTACTTC | CASSSNPGRYSYEQYF
TRBJ2-3 | TRBV4-1 | - | TRBD2 | TGCGCCAGCAGCCAAGTAAACTTCGGGAGGCATCAAGATACGCAGTATTTT | CASSQVNFGRHQDTQYF
TRBJ1-4 | TRBV2 | - | TRBD1 | TGTGCCAGCATGAATGGACAGGGGCGGGAAAAACTGTTTTTT | CASMNGQGREKLFF
TRBJ2-5 | TRBV27 | few | - | TGTGCCAGCAGTTTATCAGGTCAGGGGACCCAGTACTTC | CASSLSGQGTQYF
TRBJ1-6 | TRBV11-2 | - | TRBD1 | TGTGCCAGCAGCGGCAGGGGGGACCACCCCCTCCACTTT | CASSGRGDHPLHF
TRBJ2-1 | TRBV2 | - | TRBD2 | TGTGCCAGCAGTAGGACTAGCGGGACCGGGCTGGATGAGCAGTTCTTC | CASSRTSGTGLDEQFF
TRBJ2-7 | TRBV4-1 | - | - | TGCGCCAGCAGCCAAGTAAATGGGCAGCAGTACTTC | CASSQVNGQQYF
TRBJ2-5 | TRBV28 | - | TRBD2 | TGTGCCAGCAGCCTGCTAGCGGGACTCGGGGCCCAGTACTTC | CASSLLAGLGAQYF
TRBJ2-5 | TRBV19 | - | - | TGTGCCAGTAGTATGCAGGTTCAAGAGACCCAGTACTTC | CASSMQVQETQYF
TRBJ1-1 | TRBV30 | - | - | TGTGCCTGGACCGTCGTCCGGGACTCTAAAGCTTTCTTT | CAWTVVRDSKAFF
TRBJ2-7 | TRBV10-2 | - | - | TGCGCCAGCAGCCCACGGGTGGAGCAGTACTTC | CASSPRVEQYF
TRBJ1-5 | TRBV2 | - | TRBD1 | TGTGCCAGCAGGTACAGGGGAGGTAATGTCGGTCAGCCCCAGCATTTT | CASRYRGGNVGQPQHF
TRBJ2-6 | TRBV19 | - | TRBD1 | TGTGCCAGTAGTGGGACAGCTGGGGCCAACGTCCTGACTTTC | CASSGTAGANVLTF
TRBJ2-3 | TRBV7-6 | - | - | TGTGCCAGCAGTTTTCGGGACGCGGGCACAGATACGCAGTATTTT | CASSFRDAGTDTQYF
TRBJ1-5 | TRBV2 | - | TRBD1 | TGTGCCAGCAGTAGACAGGGAGGGGGCAATCAGCCCCAGCATTTT | CASSRQGGGNQPQHF
TRBJ2-1 | TRBV16 | - | - | TGTGCCAGCAGCCAACAGGGCAATGAGCAGTTCTTC | CASSQQGNEQFF
TRBJ2-3 | TRBV10-3 | - | - | TGTGCCATCAGGGCGACTAGTGGTAAAGATACGCAGTATTTT | CAIRATSGKDTQYF